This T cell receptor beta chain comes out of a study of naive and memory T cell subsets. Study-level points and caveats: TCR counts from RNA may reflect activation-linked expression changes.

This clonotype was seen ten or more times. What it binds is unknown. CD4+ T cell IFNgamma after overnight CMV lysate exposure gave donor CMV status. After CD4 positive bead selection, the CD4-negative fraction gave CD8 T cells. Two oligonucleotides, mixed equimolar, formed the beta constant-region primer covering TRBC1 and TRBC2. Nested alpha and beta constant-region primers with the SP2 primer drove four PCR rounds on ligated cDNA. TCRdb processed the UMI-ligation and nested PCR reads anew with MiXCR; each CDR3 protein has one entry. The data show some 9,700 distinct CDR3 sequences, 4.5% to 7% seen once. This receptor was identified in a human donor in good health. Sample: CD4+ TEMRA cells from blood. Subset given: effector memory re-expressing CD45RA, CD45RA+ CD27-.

The DNA of the CDR3 is TGTGCCAGCAACTCTGGGACTTCTACCGGGGAGCTGTTTTTT. It specifies CASNSGTSTGELFF. This chain uses TRBV9 with TRBJ2-2, with a tentative D call TRBD2 (6 bases). This CDR3 spans 14 amino acids. Germline-derived CDR1 and CDR2 are SGDLS and YYNGEE. Trimming shortened V by 6 bases and J by 5 bases, and 14 bases separated the two germline ends.